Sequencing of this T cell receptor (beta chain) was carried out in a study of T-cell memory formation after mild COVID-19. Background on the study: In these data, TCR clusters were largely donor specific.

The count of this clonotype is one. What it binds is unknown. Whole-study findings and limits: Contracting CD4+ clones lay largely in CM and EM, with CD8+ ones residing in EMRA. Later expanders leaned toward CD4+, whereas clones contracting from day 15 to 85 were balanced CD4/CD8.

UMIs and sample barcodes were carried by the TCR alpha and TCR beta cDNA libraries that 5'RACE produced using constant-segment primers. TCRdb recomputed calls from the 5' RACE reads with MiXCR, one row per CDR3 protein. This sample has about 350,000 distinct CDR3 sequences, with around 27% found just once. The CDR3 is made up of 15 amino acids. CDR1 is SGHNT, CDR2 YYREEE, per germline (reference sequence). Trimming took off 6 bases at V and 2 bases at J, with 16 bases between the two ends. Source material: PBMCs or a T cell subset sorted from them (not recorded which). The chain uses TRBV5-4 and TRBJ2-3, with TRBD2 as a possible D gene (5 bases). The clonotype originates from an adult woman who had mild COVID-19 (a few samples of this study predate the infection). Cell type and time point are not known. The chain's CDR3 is CASKEARSITDTQYF. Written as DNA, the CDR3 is TGTGCCAGCAAGGAGGCGAGGTCTATCACAGATACGCAGTATTTT.